Below, 16 T cell receptor beta chains from the same sample are listed, as sequenced in a study of vaccination and CD4 T cells after COVID-19. Described treatment: approximately 9-day PBMC culture with coronavirus spike peptide pools or control peptides (ViraFEST assay). Their antigens are not known. Sequenced with the Oncomine TCR Beta short-read assay was DNA taken from cultured CD4+ T cells. In TCRdb, the PCR reads were re-called with MiXCR into one record per CDR3 protein. The sample has more than 6,500 distinct CDR3 sequences; 65% are singletons. Material for sequencing was CD4+ T cells from blood, cultured in vitro. The receptors come from a human donor who had recovered from COVID-19.

The gene calls are TRBV28 and TRBJ1-4, with TRBD1 identical over 7 bases. The CDR3 runs 16 residues. V was pared by 5 bases and J by 4 bases, with 10 bases of the junction left unmatched. Germline CDR1 MDHEN, CDR2 SYDVKM. The CDR3 coding sequence is TGTGCCAGCAGTCCCCCCAGGGGGATCGGTAATGAAAAACTGTTTTTT. It specifies CASSPPRGIGNEKLFF.

V is TRBV28 and J is TRBJ2-1; 10 positions match TRBD2. From germline, CDR1 is MDHEN and CDR2 SYDVKM. V shed 3 bases and J 2 bases; nucleotides not matched to a gene: 1. This CDR3 has 15 amino acids. The CDR3 protein is CASSFLAGAYNEQFF. The CDR3 bases are TGTGCCAGCAGTTTCCTAGCGGGGGCCTACAATGAGCAGTTCTTC. The full variable domain, in which reference TRBV28 and TRBJ2-1 provide the parts outside the CDR3, is DVKVTQSSRYLVKRTGEKVFLECVQDMDHENMFWYRQDPGLGLRLIYFSYDVKMKEKGDIPEGYSVSREKKERFSLILESASTNQTSMYLCASSFLAGAYNEQFFGPGTRLTVL.

V is TRBV20-1 and J is TRBJ1-1, with TRBD1 matching over 8 bases. Germline CDR1 DFQATT, CDR2 SNEGSKA (reference sequence). V was clipped by 6 bases and J by 6 bases; unmatched bases: 12. The CDR3 loop spans 14 amino acids. The CDR3 is CSAKKSGGMAEAFF. The CDR3 region has the DNA TGCAGTGCCAAAAAATCAGGGGGCATGGCTGAAGCTTTCTTT.

The CDR3 reads CASSPRGREETQYF. The DNA of the CDR3 is TGTGCCAGCAGCCCGAGGGGGCGGGAGGAGACCCAGTACTTC. The rearrangement uses TRBV7-2 and TRBJ2-5, with D perhaps being TRBD1 or TRBD2 (7 bases each). Germline V gene data show CDR1 as SGHTA and CDR2 as FQGNSA. V was pared by 5 bases and J by 5 bases, with 15 bases between. This CDR3 has 14 amino acids.

In its sample, this clonotype was seen a few times. V gene TRBV6-1 combines with J gene TRBJ2-5, with TRBD1 identical over 7 bases. The CDR3 sequence is 14 residues long. Per germline, CDR1 MNHNS and CDR2 SASEGT. V shed 4 bases, J shed 2 bases, and the junction held 4 bases outside the gene matches. DNA of the CDR3: TGTGCCAGCAGTGCCGGGACAGTACAAGAGACCCAGTACTTC. It specifies CASSAGTVQETQYF.

A single count supports this clonotype. V and J are TRBV20-1 and TRBJ2-5; possibly TRBD1 for D (6 bases). Per germline, CDR1 DFQATT and CDR2 SNEGSKA (reference sequence). Trimming cost V 6 bases and J 9 bases, with 20 bases left between them. The length of the CDR3 is 13 residues. The CDR3 nucleotides are TGCAGTGCGCGACCGAGGGGGAGCGTGGCCCAGTACTTC. Protein: CSARPRGSVAQYF.

This clonotype is medium-sized by share. The rearrangement links TRBV10-3 to TRBJ2-2; 9 bases match TRBD1. V lost 6 bases to trimming and J lost 3 bases; unmatched junction nucleotides: 2. This CDR3 region has 14 residues. The germline CDR1 and CDR2 sequences are ENHRY and SYGVKD. Here the CDR3 reads CAISRDRDTGELFF. The CDR3, as DNA: TGTGCCATCAGCCGGGACAGGGACACCGGGGAGCTGTTTTTT.

By share of the sample, this clonotype is medium-sized. The rearrangement joins TRBV20-1 to TRBJ2-2; maybe TRBD2 (6 bases). Germline V gene data show CDR1 as DFQATT and CDR2 as SNEGSKA (reference sequence). The germline V and J ends were trimmed by 1 base and 5 bases, with 14 bases remaining between them. This CDR3 is 15 amino acids long. The CDR3 DNA sequence: TGCAGTGCTAGAGTCCGGGGGAGAGGTACCGGGGAGCTGTTTTTT. Its translation: CSARVRGRGTGELFF.

The CDR3 DNA follows: TGTGCCACCGAACAGGGGGCCTACGAGCAGTACTTC. Encoded protein: CATEQGAYEQYF. The chain has TRBV28 and TRBJ2-7; 8 bases are a match to TRBD1. The V gene end was trimmed by 10 bases and the J gene end by 2 bases; junction bases not matched to a gene: 4. The CDR3 is 12 residues long. The germline V gene encodes CDR1 MDHEN and CDR2 SYDVKM.

The rearrangement uses TRBV28 and TRBJ1-2; D is possibly TRBD1 (5 bases). Deletions cut 6 bases from V and 1 base from J, with 6 bases between. CDR1 and CDR2 from the germline V gene are MDHEN and SYDVKM. CDR3 size: 12 residues. CDR3 in amino acids: CASSRVNYGYTF. The CDR3 coding sequence is TGTGCCAGCAGCAGGGTTAACTATGGCTACACCTTC.

This clonotype has only a few counts. The CDR3 is CSAETPIAYNEQFF. DNA for the CDR3: TGCAGTGCAGAAACACCCATCGCCTACAATGAGCAGTTCTTC. The chain is built from TRBV20-1 and TRBJ2-1; D call uncertain. CDR1 is DFQATT, CDR2 SNEGSKA, per germline (reference sequence). The CDR3 sequence is 14 residues long. V was trimmed by 6 bases and J by 2 bases, leaving 14 bases between them.

The chain joins TRBV27 to TRBJ2-7; TRBD1 matches at 11 bases. CDR1 is MNHEY, CDR2 SMNVEV, per germline (reference sequence). This CDR3 comprises 15 residues. The junction had 8 bases not matched to a gene; V was cut back by 4 bases and J by 6 bases. The CDR3 bases are TGTGCCAGCAGTTCGCCCCGGACAGGGGGCGCCGAGCAGTACTTC. Encoded protein: CASSSPRTGGAEQYF.

This clonotype has only a few counts. V gene TRBV19 combines with J gene TRBJ1-2; D is perhaps TRBD1 (5 bases). V lost 5 bases and J lost 4, with 8 bases in between. CDR3 length: 12 residues. CDR1 and CDR2 (germline): LNHDA, SQIVND (reference sequence). As DNA, the CDR3 is TGTGCCAGTAGTCTCGGGGGCTATGGCTACACCTTC. Translated: CASSLGGYGYTF.

This chain joins TRBV7-2 and TRBJ2-3; 8 bases match TRBD2. The ends lost 1 base at V and 0 bases at J; junction bases unmatched: 6. This CDR3 region has 17 residues. From germline, CDR1 is SGHTA and CDR2 FQGNSA. CDR3 region: CASSLVASGYSTDTQYF. The DNA for the CDR3 is TGTGCCAGCAGCTTAGTGGCTAGCGGGTACAGCACAGATACGCAGTATTTT.

This sequence joins TRBV19 and TRBJ1-5, with 7 bases fitting TRBD1. This CDR3 has 14 residues. V gave up 7 bases and J gave up 7 bases; unmatched junction bases: 10. Germline-derived CDR1 and CDR2 are LNHDA and SQIVND (reference sequence). CDR3 loop: CASKDRVGRQPQHF. CDR3 bases: TGTGCCAGTAAAGACAGGGTGGGTAGGCAGCCCCAGCATTTT.

This sequence joins TRBV7-9 and TRBJ2-7; D may correspond to TRBD1 or TRBD2 (5 bases each). This CDR3 has 15 residues. CDR1 and CDR2 from the germline V gene are SEHNR and FQNEAQ (reference sequence). The V gene lost 2 bases and the J gene lost 0 bases, with 11 bases spanning the gap. CDR3 amino acids: CASSLRGTDSYEQYF. The CDR3 DNA reads as TGTGCCAGCAGCTTAAGAGGGACCGACTCCTACGAGCAGTACTTC.